This T cell receptor (beta chain) came from a study of OX40 agonist ivuxolimab in advanced cancers. Study information: Patients received ivuxolimab, an agonistic anti-OX40 (CD134) antibody. Age averaged 60 years (range about 23 to 80), and just over 80% were male. Three patients had partial responses: one hepatocellular carcinoma, two cutaneous melanoma.

As concerns this clone: Antigen: not known.

Using immunoSEQ multiplex PCR, the repertoire was profiled, and TCRdb retains in-frame clones only, with some absent. The sample lists about 49,000 clones; roughly 85% were seen once. The study's findings and limits: CD4+ and CD8+ blood T cells expanded clonally by week 6 at 0.1 to 3.0 mg/kg.

The sequence was collected from an adult with an advanced solid tumor such as melanoma, head and neck, liver or kidney cancer. The sequencing used CD4+ or CD8+ T cells sorted from blood, collected in a trial of the OX40 agonist ivuxolimab.

CDR3 nucleotides: TGTGCCAGCAGTCCAGACAGGGGCACAGATACGCAGTATTTT. Its translation is CASSPDRGTDTQYF. The V and J genes are TRBV6-1 and TRBJ2-3; 7 bases align to TRBD1. The CDR3 consists of 14 residues. Germline CDR1 is MNHNS and CDR2 is SASEGT. Trimming removed 5 bases from V and 1 base from J; junction bases left unmatched: 3.